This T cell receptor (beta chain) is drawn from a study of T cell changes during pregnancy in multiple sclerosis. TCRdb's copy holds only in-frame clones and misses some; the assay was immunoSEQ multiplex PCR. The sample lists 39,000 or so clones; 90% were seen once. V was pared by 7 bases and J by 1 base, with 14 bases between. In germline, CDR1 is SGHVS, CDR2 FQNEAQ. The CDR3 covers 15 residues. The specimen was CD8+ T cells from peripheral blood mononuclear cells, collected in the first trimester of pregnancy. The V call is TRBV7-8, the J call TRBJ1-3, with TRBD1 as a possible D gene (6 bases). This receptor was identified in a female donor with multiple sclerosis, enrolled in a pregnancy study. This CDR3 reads CASTKTTGSGNTIYF. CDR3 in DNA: TGTGCCAGCACCAAAACTACAGGGTCTGGAAACACCATATATTTT.